These T cell receptor beta chains were read from a single sample in a study of cytomegalovirus exposure and HLA in healthy donors. Generated by immunoSEQ multiplex PCR, the TCRdb table keeps only in-frame clones and is missing some. The sample holds 100,000 to 150,000 clones. The sequencing sample was made of PBMCs. The receptor source for this set is a man between 35 and 55 years old in good health and CMV-seronegative. The CDR3 runs from the conserved cysteine through the conserved F or W. The D gene is left open where the match is weak.

>13|.|TRBV6-1|TRBJ2-7
CASSVRGAYEQYF
TGTGCCAGCAGTGTCCGCGGGGCCTACGAGCAGTACTTC
>14|.|TRBV4-1|TRBJ1-2
CASSQAYSPVGYTF
TGCGCCAGCAGCCAAGCATACTCTCCTGTGGGCTACACCTTC
>13|.|TRBV7-6|TRBJ1-3
CASSLARQNTIYF
TGTGCCAGCAGCTTAGCTCGACAAAACACCATATATTTT
>16|TRBD1|TRBV6-5|TRBJ1-5
CASSYSGQGGNQPQHF
TGTGCCAGCAGTTATTCAGGACAGGGGGGCAATCAGCCCCAGCATTTT
>14|.|TRBV5-1|TRBJ1-1
CASSYGGGNTEAFF
TGCGCCAGCAGCTATGGAGGAGGAAACACTGAAGCTTTCTTT
>18|TRBD1|TRBV11-3|TRBJ1-1
CASSPHRGQGSNSAEAFF
TGTGCCAGCAGCCCCCATCGAGGACAGGGGAGTAATTCCGCTGAAGCTTTCTTT
>13|.|TRBV27|TRBJ1-2
CASSYRPGVGYTF
TGTGCCAGCAGTTACCGTCCAGGGGTAGGCTACACCTTC
>11|TRBD2|TRBV20-1|TRBJ2-3
CSAGGADTQYF
TGCAGTGCCGGGGGGGCAGATACGCAGTATTTT
>14|TRBD1|TRBV5-6|TRBJ2-2
CASSTGQATGELFF
TGTGCCAGCAGCACGGGACAGGCTACCGGGGAGCTGTTTTTT
>14|.|TRBV30|TRBJ1-1
CAWSAGLSNTEAFF
TGTGCCTGGAGCGCCGGACTGAGTAACACTGAAGCTTTCTTT
>14|.|TRBV11-2|TRBJ1-2
CASSSSRVFYGYTF
TGTGCCAGCAGCTCTTCACGGGTTTTCTATGGCTACACCTTC
>15|.|TRBV4-3|TRBJ2-1
CASSQAQTGNNEQFF
TGCGCCAGCAGCCAAGCCCAAACCGGGAATAATGAGCAGTTCTTC
>17|TRBD2|TRBV27|TRBJ2-2
CASSYLGTISNTGELFF
TGTGCCAGCAGCTATCTCGGGACTATATCGAACACCGGGGAGCTGTTTTTT
>14|.|TRBV6-5|TRBJ2-3
CASSPLLETDTQYF
TGTGCCAGCAGCCCCCTCCTAGAGACAGATACGCAGTATTTT
>16|.|TRBV5-1|TRBJ2-2
CASSLVASQNTGELFF
TGCGCCAGCAGCTTGGTAGCCAGCCAGAACACCGGGGAGCTGTTTTTT
>15|.|TRBV7-2|TRBJ2-1
CASSLVAASYNEQFF
TGTGCCAGCAGCTTAGTAGCGGCCTCCTACAATGAGCAGTTCTTC
>17|.|TRBV7-9|TRBJ2-4
CASSSGGLAGAKNIQYF
TGTGCCAGCAGCTCAGGGGGGCTAGCGGGAGCCAAAAACATTCAGTACTTC
>17|TRBD2|TRBV11-3|TRBJ2-7
CASSLMLFEGGPGEQYF
TGTGCCAGCAGCTTGATGCTGTTCGAGGGAGGGCCGGGAGAGCAGTACTTC
>16|.|TRBV4-3|TRBJ1-1
CASSHQDTQENTEAFF
TGCGCCAGCAGCCACCAAGATACCCAGGAGAACACTGAAGCTTTCTTT
>14|.|TRBV6-5|TRBJ2-1
CASSSQGSYNEQFF
TGTGCCAGCAGTTCACAGGGTTCCTACAATGAGCAGTTCTTC
>16|TRBD1|TRBV19|TRBJ1-2
CASSRRTGDVLHGYTF
TGTGCCAGTAGTCGGCGGACAGGGGATGTTTTGCATGGCTACACCTTC
>17|.|TRBV6-1|TRBJ1-5
CASSATVKQGGGQPQHF
TGTGCCAGCAGTGCCACGGTGAAACAGGGCGGAGGTCAGCCCCAGCATTTT
>15|.|TRBV10-3|TRBJ2-3
CAISETSVGTDTQYF
TGTGCCATCAGTGAGACCAGCGTTGGCACAGATACGCAGTATTTT
>14|TRBD2|TRBV5-1|TRBJ2-5
CASSLAGGQETQYF
TGCGCCAGCAGCTTGGCGGGGGGGCAAGAGACCCAGTACTTC
>15|.|TRBV15|TRBJ2-7
CATSRDTGSSYEQYF
TGTGCCACCAGCAGAGATACCGGGAGTTCCTACGAGCAGTACTTC
>15|.|TRBV28|TRBJ2-1
CASSGVTGAVYEQFF
TGTGCCAGCAGTGGCGTAACGGGAGCGGTGTATGAGCAGTTCTTC
>17|TRBD2|TRBV28|TRBJ2-3
CASSLDQAGAGTDTQYF
TGTGCCAGCAGTTTGGATCAAGCGGGAGCCGGCACAGATACGCAGTATTTT
>19|TRBD2|TRBV5-1|TRBJ2-1
CASSLISGTSDPFINEQFF
TGCGCCAGCAGCTTGATAAGCGGGACTAGCGACCCGTTTATTAATGAGCAGTTCTTC
>15|TRBD1|TRBV7-6|TRBJ2-5
CASSLRTTGGETQYF
TGTGCCAGCAGCCTGCGTACGACAGGGGGGGAGACCCAGTACTTC
>12|.|TRBV6-1|TRBJ2-7
CASAGVAYEQYF
TGTGCCAGTGCAGGGGTCGCATACGAGCAGTACTTC
>11|.|TRBV6-6|TRBJ2-7
CASIHDSEQYF
TGTGCCAGCATCCACGACAGCGAGCAGTACTTC
>16|TRBD2|TRBV11-2|TRBJ2-4
CASSLPGGRAKNIQYF
TGTGCCAGCAGCTTGCCGGGCGGGAGAGCCAAAAACATTCAGTACTTC
>14|.|TRBV7-3|TRBJ2-1
CASSPASHYNEQFF
TGTGCCAGCAGCCCAGCTAGTCACTACAATGAGCAGTTCTTC
>14|.|TRBV27|TRBJ2-7
CASSLSRTSYEQYF
TGTGCCAGCAGTTTATCGCGCACCTCCTACGAGCAGTACTTC
>13|.|TRBV6-5|TRBJ1-1
CASSYDAGTEAFF
TGTGCCAGCAGTTACGACGCGGGCACTGAAGCTTTCTTT
>16|.|TRBV11-3|TRBJ2-5
CASSLRTQNTQETQYF
TGTGCCAGCAGCTTAAGGACACAGAATACCCAAGAGACCCAGTACTTC
>13|.|TRBV18|TRBJ1-5
CASSPEQVGPQHF
TGTGCCAGCTCACCAGAACAGGTCGGGCCCCAGCATTTT